This TCR beta chain stems from a study of blood T cell repertoires in COVID-19. Repertoires were generated with immunoSEQ multiplex PCR, while TCRdb's copy carries only in-frame clones and drops some. The sample yields about 120,000 clones, approximately 74% seen once. The sequence was obtained from a man between 60 and 70 years old with acute or convalescent COVID-19. The sample was peripheral blood.

CDR3 DNA: TGTGCCAGCGGTTTGGGGGGTGGCAATCAGCCCCAGCATTTT. Its translation: CASGLGGGNQPQHF. This chain connects TRBV7-9 to TRBJ1-5; perhaps TRBD1 as D (5 bases). The CDR3 runs to 14 residues. V was shortened by 8 bases and J by 2 bases, with 13 bases between the two germline ends. Germline V gene sequence: CDR1 SEHNR, CDR2 FQNEAQ (reference sequence).